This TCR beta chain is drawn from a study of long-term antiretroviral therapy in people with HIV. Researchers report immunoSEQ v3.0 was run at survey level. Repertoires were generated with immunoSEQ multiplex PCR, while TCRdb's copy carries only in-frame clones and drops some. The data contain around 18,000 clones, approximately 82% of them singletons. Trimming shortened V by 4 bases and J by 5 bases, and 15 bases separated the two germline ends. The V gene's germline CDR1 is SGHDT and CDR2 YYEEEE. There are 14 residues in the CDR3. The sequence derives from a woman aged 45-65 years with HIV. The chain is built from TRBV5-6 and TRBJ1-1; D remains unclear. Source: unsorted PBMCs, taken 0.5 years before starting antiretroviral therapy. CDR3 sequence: CASSRGRWETEAFF. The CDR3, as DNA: TGTGCCAGCAGCCGCGGGAGGTGGGAGACTGAAGCTTTCTTT. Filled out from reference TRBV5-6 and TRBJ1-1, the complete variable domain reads DAGVTQSPTHLIKTRGQQVTLRCSPKSGHDTVSWYQQALGQGPQFIFQYYEEEERQRGNFPDRFSGHQFPNYSSELNVNALLLGDSALYLCASSRGRWETEAFFGQGTRLTVV.